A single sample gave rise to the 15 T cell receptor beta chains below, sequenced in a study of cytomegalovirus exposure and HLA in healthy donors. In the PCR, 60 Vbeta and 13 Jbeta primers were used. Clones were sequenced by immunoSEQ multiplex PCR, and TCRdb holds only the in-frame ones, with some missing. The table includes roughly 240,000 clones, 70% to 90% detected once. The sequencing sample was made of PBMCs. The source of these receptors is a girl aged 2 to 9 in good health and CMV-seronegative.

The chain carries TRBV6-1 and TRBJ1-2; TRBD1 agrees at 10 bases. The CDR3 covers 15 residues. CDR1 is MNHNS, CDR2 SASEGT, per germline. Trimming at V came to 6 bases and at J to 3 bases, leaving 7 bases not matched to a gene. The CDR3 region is CASRPGQGSHYGYTF. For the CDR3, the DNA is TGTGCCAGCAGGCCGGGACAGGGGTCGCACTATGGCTACACCTTC.

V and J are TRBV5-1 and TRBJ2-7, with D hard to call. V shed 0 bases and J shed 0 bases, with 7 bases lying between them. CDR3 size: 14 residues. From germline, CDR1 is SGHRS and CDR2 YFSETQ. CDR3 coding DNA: TGCGCCAGCAGCTTGGAACTCCGCTCCTACGAGCAGTACTTC. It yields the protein CASSLELRSYEQYF.

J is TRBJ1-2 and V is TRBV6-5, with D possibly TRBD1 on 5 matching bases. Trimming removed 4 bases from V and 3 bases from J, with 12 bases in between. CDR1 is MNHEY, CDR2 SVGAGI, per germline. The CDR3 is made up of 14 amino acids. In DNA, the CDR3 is TGTGCCAGCAGTTCGGCAGGGTTGGACTATGGCTACACCTTC. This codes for CASSSAGLDYGYTF.

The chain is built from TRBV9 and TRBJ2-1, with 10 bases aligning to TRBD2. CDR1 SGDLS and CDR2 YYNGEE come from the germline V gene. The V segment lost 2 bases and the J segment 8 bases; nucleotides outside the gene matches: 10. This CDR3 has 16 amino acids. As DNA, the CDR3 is TGTGCCAGCAGCGTGCCCTATAGCGGGGGGCCGGATGAGCAGTTCTTC. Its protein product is CASSVPYSGGPDEQFF.

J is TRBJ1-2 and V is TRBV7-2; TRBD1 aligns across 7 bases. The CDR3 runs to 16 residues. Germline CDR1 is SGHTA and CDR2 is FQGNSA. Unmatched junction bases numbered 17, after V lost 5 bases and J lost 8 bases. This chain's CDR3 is CASSAGYRGPLGGYTF. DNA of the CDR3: TGTGCCAGCAGCGCGGGGTACAGGGGCCCTTTAGGGGGCTACACCTTC.

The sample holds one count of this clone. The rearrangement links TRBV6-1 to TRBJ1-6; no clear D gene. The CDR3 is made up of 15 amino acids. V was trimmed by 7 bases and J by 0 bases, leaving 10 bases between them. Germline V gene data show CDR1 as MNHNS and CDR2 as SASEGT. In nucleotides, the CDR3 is TGTGCCAGCACCAGCACAGACTCCTATAATTCACCCCTCCACTTT. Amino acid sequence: CASTSTDSYNSPLHF.

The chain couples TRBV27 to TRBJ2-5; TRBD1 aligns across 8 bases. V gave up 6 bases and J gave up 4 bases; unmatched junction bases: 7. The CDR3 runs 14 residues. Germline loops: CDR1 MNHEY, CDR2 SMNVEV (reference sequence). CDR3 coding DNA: TGTGCCAGCAGCCGGACAGGGATCTTAGAGACCCAGTACTTC. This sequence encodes CASSRTGILETQYF.

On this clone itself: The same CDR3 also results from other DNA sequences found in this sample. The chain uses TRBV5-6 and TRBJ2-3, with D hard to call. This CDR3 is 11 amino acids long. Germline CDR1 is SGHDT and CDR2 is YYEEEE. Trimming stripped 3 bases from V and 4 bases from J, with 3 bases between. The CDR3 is CASSSADTQYF. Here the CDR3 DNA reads TGTGCCAGCAGCTCCGCAGATACGCAGTATTTT.

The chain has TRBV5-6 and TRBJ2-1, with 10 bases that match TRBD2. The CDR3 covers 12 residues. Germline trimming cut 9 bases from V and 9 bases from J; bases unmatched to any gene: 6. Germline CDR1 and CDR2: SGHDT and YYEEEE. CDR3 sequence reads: CATHRLAGEQFF. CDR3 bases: TGTGCCACCCACCGACTAGCGGGTGAGCAGTTCTTC.

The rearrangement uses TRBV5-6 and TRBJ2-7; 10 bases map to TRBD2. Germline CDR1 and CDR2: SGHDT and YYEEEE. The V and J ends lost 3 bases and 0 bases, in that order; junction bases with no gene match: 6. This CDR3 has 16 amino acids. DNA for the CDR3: TGTGCCAGCAGCTCGACCTCTAGCGGGAGCTCCTACGAGCAGTACTTC. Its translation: CASSSTSSGSSYEQYF.

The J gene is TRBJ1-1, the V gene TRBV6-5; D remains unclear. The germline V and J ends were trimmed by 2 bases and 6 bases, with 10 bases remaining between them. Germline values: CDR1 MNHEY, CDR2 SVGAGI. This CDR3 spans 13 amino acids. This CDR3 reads CASSYGDVSEAFF. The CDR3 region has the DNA TGTGCCAGCAGTTACGGAGACGTATCTGAAGCTTTCTTT.

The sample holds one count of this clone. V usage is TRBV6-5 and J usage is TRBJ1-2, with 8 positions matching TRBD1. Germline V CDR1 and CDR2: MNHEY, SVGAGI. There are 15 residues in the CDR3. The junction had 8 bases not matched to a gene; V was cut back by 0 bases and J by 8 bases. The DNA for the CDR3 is TGTGCCAGCAGTTACTCGACAGGGGTCTTCGAAGGCTACACCTTC. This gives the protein CASSYSTGVFEGYTF.

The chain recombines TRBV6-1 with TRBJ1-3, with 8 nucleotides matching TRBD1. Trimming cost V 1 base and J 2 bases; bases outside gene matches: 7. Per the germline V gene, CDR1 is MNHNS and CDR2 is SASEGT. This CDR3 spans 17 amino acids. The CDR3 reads CASSEVLQGGTGNTIYF. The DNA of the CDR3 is TGTGCCAGCAGTGAAGTGTTACAGGGGGGTACTGGAAACACCATATATTTT.

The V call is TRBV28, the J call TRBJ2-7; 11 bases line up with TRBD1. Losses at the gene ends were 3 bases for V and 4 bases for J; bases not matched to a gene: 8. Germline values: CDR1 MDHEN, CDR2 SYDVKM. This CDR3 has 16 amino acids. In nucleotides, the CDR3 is TGTGCCAGCAGTTTGGCCGGGACAGGGGGTGGTTACGAGCAGTACTTC. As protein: CASSLAGTGGGYEQYF.

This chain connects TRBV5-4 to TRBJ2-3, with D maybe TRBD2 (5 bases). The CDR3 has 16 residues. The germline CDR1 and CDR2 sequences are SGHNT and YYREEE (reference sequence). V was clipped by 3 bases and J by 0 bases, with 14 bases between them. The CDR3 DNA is TGTGCCAGCAGCTCTGGCGGGCGATCTAGCACAGATACGCAGTATTTT. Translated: CASSSGGRSSTDTQYF. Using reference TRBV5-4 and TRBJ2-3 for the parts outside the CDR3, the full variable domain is ETGVTQSPTHLIKTRGQQVTLRCSSQSGHNTVSWYQQALGQGPQFIFQYYREEENGRGNFPPRFSGLQFPNYSSELNVNALELDDSALYLCASSSGGRSSTDTQYFGPGTRLTVL.